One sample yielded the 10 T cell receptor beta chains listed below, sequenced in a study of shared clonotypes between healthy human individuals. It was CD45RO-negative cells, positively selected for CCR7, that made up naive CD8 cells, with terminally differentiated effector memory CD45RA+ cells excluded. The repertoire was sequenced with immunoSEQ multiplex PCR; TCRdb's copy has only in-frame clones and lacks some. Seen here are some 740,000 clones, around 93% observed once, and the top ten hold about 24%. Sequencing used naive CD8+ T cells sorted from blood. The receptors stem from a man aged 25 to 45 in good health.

As DNA, the CDR3 is TGCAGCGTTGAATGGCGGGAGTCGGAGACCCAGTACTTC. Translating gives CSVEWRESETQYF. This chain links TRBV29-1 with TRBJ2-5, with 7 bases lining up with TRBD2. CDR1 and CDR2 (germline): SQVTM, ANQGSEA. After removal of 2 bases from V and 5 bases from J, the junction contained 5 bases not matched to a gene. The CDR3 is made up of 13 amino acids.

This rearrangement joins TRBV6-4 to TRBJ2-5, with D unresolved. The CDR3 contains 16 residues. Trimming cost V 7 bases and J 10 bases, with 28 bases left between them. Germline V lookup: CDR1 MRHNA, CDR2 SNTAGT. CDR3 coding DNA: TGTGCCAGCAACCTAATAGTGCGGTCTTTCAAGAGAGGCCAGTACTTC. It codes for CASNLIVRSFKRGQYF.

The CDR3 nucleotides read TGTGCCAGTAGTGTAGCGGGAAGGAGCACAGATACGCAGTATTTT. It specifies CASSVAGRSTDTQYF. The V call is TRBV19, the J call TRBJ2-3, with TRBD2 matching 8 bases. Germline CDR1 and CDR2: LNHDA and SQIVND (reference sequence). This CDR3 is built from 15 residues. V lost 5 bases to trimming and J lost 0 bases; unmatched junction nucleotides: 4.

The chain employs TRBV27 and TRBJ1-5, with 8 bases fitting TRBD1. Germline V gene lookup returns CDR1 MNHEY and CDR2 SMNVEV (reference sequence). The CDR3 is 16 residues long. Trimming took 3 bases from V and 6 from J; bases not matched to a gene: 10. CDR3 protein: CASSFIPPGQGQPQHF. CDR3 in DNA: TGTGCCAGCAGTTTCATCCCACCCGGACAGGGTCAGCCCCAGCATTTT.

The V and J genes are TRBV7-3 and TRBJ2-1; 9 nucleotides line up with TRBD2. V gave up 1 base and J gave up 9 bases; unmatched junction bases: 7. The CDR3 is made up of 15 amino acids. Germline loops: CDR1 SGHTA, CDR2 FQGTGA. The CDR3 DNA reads TGTGCCAGCAGCTTAATGGGAGCGGGAGGTGGTGAGCAGTTCTTC. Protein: CASSLMGAGGGEQFF.

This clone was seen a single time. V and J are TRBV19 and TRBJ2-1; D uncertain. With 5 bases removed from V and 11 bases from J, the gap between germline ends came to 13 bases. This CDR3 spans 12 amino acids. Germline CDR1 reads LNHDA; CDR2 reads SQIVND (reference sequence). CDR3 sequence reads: CASSPAGLKQFF. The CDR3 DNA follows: TGTGCCAGTAGTCCAGCAGGCCTTAAGCAGTTCTTC.

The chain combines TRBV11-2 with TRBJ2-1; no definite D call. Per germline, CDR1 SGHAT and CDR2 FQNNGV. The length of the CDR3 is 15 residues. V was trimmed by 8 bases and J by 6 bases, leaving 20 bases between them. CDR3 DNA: TGTGCCAGCGACCCCGGGCCTCGATTCGGCAATGAGCAGTTCTTC. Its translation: CASDPGPRFGNEQFF.

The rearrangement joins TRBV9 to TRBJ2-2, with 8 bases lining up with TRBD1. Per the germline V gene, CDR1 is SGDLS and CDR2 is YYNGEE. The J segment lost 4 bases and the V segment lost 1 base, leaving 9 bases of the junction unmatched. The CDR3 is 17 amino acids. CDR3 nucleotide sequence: TGTGCCAGCAGCGTACCGACCAGACAGGGGAGCACCGGGGAGCTGTTTTTT. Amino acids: CASSVPTRQGSTGELFF.

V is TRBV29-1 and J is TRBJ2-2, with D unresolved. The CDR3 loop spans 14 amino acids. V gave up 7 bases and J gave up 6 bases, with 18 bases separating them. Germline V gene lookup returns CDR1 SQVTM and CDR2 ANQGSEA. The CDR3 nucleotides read TGCAGCGCCGATAATTCCCTAAGGGCCGGGGAGCTGTTTTTT. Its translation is CSADNSLRAGELFF.

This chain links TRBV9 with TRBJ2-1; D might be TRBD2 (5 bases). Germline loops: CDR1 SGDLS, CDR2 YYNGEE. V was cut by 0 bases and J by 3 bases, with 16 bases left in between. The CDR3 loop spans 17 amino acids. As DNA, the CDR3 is TGTGCCAGCAGCGTAGGGTGGCGAGCGGAAAACTACAATGAGCAGTTCTTC. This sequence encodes CASSVGWRAENYNEQFF.